A few counts support the clone carrying this TCR beta chain. Its antigen is as yet unknown. CDR1 and CDR2 from the germline V gene are SGHRS and YFSETQ. Trimming shortened V by 4 bases and J by 3 bases, and 11 bases separated the two germline ends. CDR3 size: 14 residues. The data are from a study of cytomegalovirus exposure and HLA in healthy donors. General observations from the study: Researchers had no immune exposure information except CMV serostatus available. The authors confirmed in vitro that a few CMV-associated chains were specific for CMV antigens. The authors later found most CMV-associated TCR beta chains appeared HLA-restricted. A prior analysis recorded that most TCR beta V segments were productive about 87% or about 30% of the time.

Primers for the PCR totalled 60 Vbeta and 13 Jbeta. Profiled with immunoSEQ multiplex PCR; TCRdb holds only in-frame clones, not every one. The data contain about 120,000 clones, around 85% of them singletons. The sequence was collected from a man aged 25-45 years in good health and CMV-seronegative. This rearrangement joins TRBV5-1 to TRBJ2-1; D call uncertain. The source material was PBMCs. The DNA for the CDR3 is TGCGCCAGCAGCCCCCGACTGAACTACAATGAGCAGTTCTTC. It yields the protein CASSPRLNYNEQFF.